One T cell receptor (beta chain) is described in this entry. Its antigen specificity is not known. Per-base qualities were not stored, and no clone one base away is much larger. The germline V gene sets CDR1 to SGDLS and CDR2 to YYNGEE. Counted from cysteine to phenylalanine, this CDR3 has 15 amino acids. Kept here is only the CDR3 DNA, which spans 45 bases and is read in frame from base 1. Relative to germline, V is missing 3 bases and J is missing 2 bases, with 4 bases of the junction outside any gene match. This record belongs to a study of cytomegalovirus exposure and HLA in healthy donors (dated 2017 in TCRdb). Study-level background: A later analysis indicated that the 120 validation repertoires were generated on the platform also employed for the approximately 670 repertoires of the first cohort. The study aimed to test whether signatures of past pathogen exposure could be identified by cataloging public T cell receptors. In addition to the first cohort of 650 to 750 subjects, a separate validation cohort of 100 to 150 different subjects was used. To predict cytomegalovirus infection status, the study brought together high-throughput TCR immunosequencing, statistical association of individual TCRs with disease status, and machine learning.

Preparation of the library involved the immunoSEQ multiplex PCR assay. The study's own analysis went as follows. A statistical classification framework was built for diagnosing cytomegalovirus status from the catalog of TCR beta chain sequences. TCRdb took this table from immuneACCESS and kept in-frame rearrangements with V and J called. Such tables lack part of the clones; where checked against another copy, unresolved V genes explain under half of the gap, and the rest is unexplained. That table gives V, J and clone size, and the DNA gave D and trimming. The table for this sample lists under 60,000 clones; 88% of them were counted only once. 6.7% of the sample goes to the ten largest clones. The donors belonged to the validation cohort of around 110 subjects, which was separate from the roughly 700-subject first cohort. Overall study outcomes, separate from this receptor: According to the authors, the approach could potentially be generalized to other disease states and immunological phenotypes. The classifier was reported to diagnose cytomegalovirus status with high specificity and sensitivity in both the original and validation cohorts. The study gave a list of 150 to 200 TCR beta chains associated with cytomegalovirus. Of the cluster scores, approximately 94% were above 0 in a later analysis, which found that TCRs clustered in the first cohort also tended to co-occur in the approximately 130 validation repertoires. Three of the identified cytomegalovirus-associated TCR beta chains were confirmed in vitro to be specific for cytomegalovirus antigens. While some public TCRs were present in many individuals, most TCR sequences turned up only very rarely across donors. A later analysis lacked HLA typing for the validation cohort, so it scored co-occurrence in that cohort across all 120 repertoires.

The chain employs TRBV9 and TRBJ2-5; 10 junctional bases match TRBD2. Source material: PBMCs. The receptor comes from a woman aged 25-40 years in good health and CMV-seronegative. The DNA sequence reads TGTGCCAGCAGCGCCTCTAGCGGGAGACAAGAGACCCAGTACTTC. This codes for CASSASSGRQETQYF.